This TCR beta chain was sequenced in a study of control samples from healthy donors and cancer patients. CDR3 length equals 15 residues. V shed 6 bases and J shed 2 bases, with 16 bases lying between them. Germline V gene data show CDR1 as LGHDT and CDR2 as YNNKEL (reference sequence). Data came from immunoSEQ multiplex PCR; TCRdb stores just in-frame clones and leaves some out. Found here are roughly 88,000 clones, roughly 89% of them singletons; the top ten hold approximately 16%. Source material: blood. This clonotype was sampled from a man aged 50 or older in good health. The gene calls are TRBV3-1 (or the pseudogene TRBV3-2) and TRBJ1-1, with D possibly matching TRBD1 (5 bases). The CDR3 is CASRPWGVLNTEAFF. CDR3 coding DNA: TGTGCCAGCAGGCCGTGGGGGGTCTTAAACACTGAAGCTTTCTTT.